This TCR beta chain derives from a study of cytomegalovirus exposure and HLA in healthy donors. After removal of 6 bases from V and 6 bases from J, the junction contained 8 bases not matched to a gene. Germline CDR1 reads MDHEN; CDR2 reads SYDVKM. This CDR3 has 14 residues. The primer mix had 60 Vbeta and 13 Jbeta primers. Profiled with immunoSEQ multiplex PCR; TCRdb holds only in-frame clones, not every one. The sample contains over 120,000 clones, around 81% of which appear only once. The TCR originated in a man aged 50 to 59 in good health and CMV-seronegative. The sequenced sample consisted of PBMCs. J is TRBJ2-7 and V is TRBV28, with TRBD1 identical over 10 bases. CDR3 sequence (DNA): TGTGCCAGCAGGCTTCGACAGGGGGCGAGCGAGCAGTACTTC. Residues: CASRLRQGASEQYF. Together with reference TRBV28 and TRBJ2-7, the CDR3 gives the full variable domain: DVKVTQSSRYLVKRTGEKVFLECVQDMDHENMFWYRQDPGLGLRLIYFSYDVKMKEKGDIPEGYSVSREKKERFSLILESASTNQTSMYLCASRLRQGASEQYFGPGTRLTVT.